These 21 T cell receptor beta chains were all obtained from the same sample, sequenced in a study of CD4 T cells in relation to SARS-CoV-2 and coronaviruses. Profiling relied on immunoSEQ multiplex PCR, and the TCRdb table lists in-frame clones only, not all of them. Counted here are tens of thousands of clones, about 91% occurring once; the ten biggest clones make up roughly 0.39%. The sample consisted of naive CD4+ T cells from PBMCs. Subset specified: naive CD4+ T cells isolated by negative enrichment. The receptor set was obtained from an adult with COVID-19.

The J gene is TRBJ2-1, the V gene TRBV11-2; TRBD2 matches at 9 bases. This CDR3 is 16 amino acids long. After removal of 2 bases from V and 3 bases from J, the junction contained 5 bases not matched to a gene. Germline V gives CDR1 SGHAT, CDR2 FQNNGV. Here the CDR3 DNA reads TGTGCCAGCAGCTTACTTCGAGCGGGAGGCTACAATGAGCAGTTCTTC. Protein product: CASSLLRAGGYNEQFF.

V and J are TRBV5-1 and TRBJ2-1; 14 bases line up with TRBD2. Germline CDR1 reads SGHRS; CDR2 reads YFSETQ. The CDR3 sequence is 16 residues long. Trimming at V came to 4 bases and at J to 4 bases, leaving 4 bases not matched to a gene. CDR3: CASSQGTSGGYNEQFF. As DNA, the CDR3 is TGCGCCAGCAGCCAGGGGACTAGCGGGGGATACAATGAGCAGTTCTTC.

CDR3 nucleotides: TGTGCCAGCAGCGTAGCGGGGCGGGGGTATGAGCAGTTCTTC. Translating gives CASSVAGRGYEQFF. The chain combines TRBV9 with TRBJ2-1; TRBD2 matches at 7 bases. V lost 0 bases, J lost 8 bases, and 5 bases stayed unmatched. Germline-derived CDR1 and CDR2 are SGDLS and YYNGEE. This CDR3 region has 14 residues.

The chain links TRBV18 to TRBJ2-1; 15 bases are a match to TRBD2. The CDR3 length is 18 residues. Losses at the gene ends were 2 bases for V and 9 bases for J; bases not matched to a gene: 11. CDR1 KGHSH and CDR2 LQKENI come from the germline V gene. CDR3 residues: CASSPSTGLAGGRGEQFF. The CDR3 DNA reads TGTGCCAGCTCACCATCAACAGGACTAGCGGGAGGGAGGGGTGAGCAGTTCTTC.

This chain connects TRBV5-5 to TRBJ2-3, with D uncertain. CDR3 length: 13 residues. CDR1 is SGHKS, CDR2 YYEKEE, per germline (reference sequence). Trimming removed 6 bases at V and 6 bases at J, with 14 bases between. This CDR3 reads CASTFSTHDTQYF. CDR3 sequence (DNA): TGTGCCAGCACCTTCTCCACACACGATACGCAGTATTTT.

The J gene is TRBJ2-1, the V gene TRBV6-5; D unclear. V lost 7 bases and J 1 base, leaving 8 bases between the germline ends. This CDR3 has 13 residues. Germline V gene sequence: CDR1 MNHEY, CDR2 SVGAGI. The CDR3 sequence: CASTPRSYNEQFF. The CDR3, as DNA: TGTGCCAGCACCCCCAGGTCCTACAATGAGCAGTTCTTC.

The chain carries TRBV2 and TRBJ2-3; D is unresolved. With 2 bases removed from V and 0 bases from J, the gap between germline ends came to 9 bases. Germline CDR1 reads SNHLY; CDR2 reads FYNNEI. This CDR3 comprises 15 residues. This CDR3 reads CASSELVGSTDTQYF. The CDR3 DNA reads as TGTGCCAGCAGTGAACTGGTGGGCAGCACAGATACGCAGTATTTT.

The chain employs TRBV2 and TRBJ2-5; 10 nucleotides align to TRBD1. The trim removed 3 bases at V and 5 bases at J, leaving 12 bases unmatched. In germline, CDR1 is SNHLY, CDR2 FYNNEI. The CDR3 is 17 residues long. Written as DNA, the CDR3 is TGTGCCAGCAGTGACCTCTCGGGGACAGGGGCGAAGGAGACCCAGTACTTC. It encodes CASSDLSGTGAKETQYF. Complete variable domain (other parts from reference TRBV2 and TRBJ2-5): EPEVTQTPSHQVTQMGQEVILRCVPISNHLYFYWYRQILGQKVEFLVSFYNNEISEKSEIFDDQFSVERPDGSNFTLKIRSTKLEDSAMYFCASSDLSGTGAKETQYFGPGTRLLVL.

The chain joins TRBV7-7 to TRBJ2-1, with D unresolved. Deletions cut 1 base from V and 1 base from J, with 8 bases between. Germline V gene data show CDR1 as SSHAT and CDR2 as FNYEAQ (reference sequence). The CDR3 contains 15 residues. The CDR3 region has the DNA TGTGCCAGCAGCTTAGGATTTGGGTCCTACAATGAGCAGTTCTTC. Translating it yields CASSLGFGSYNEQFF.

This CDR3 is CASSLPRGPPYEQYF. Written as DNA, the CDR3 is TGTGCCAGCAGCTTACCCCGGGGCCCGCCATACGAGCAGTACTTC. The gene calls are TRBV11-1 and TRBJ2-7; D may be TRBD1 or TRBD2 (5 bases each). CDR3 length: 15 residues. Trimming stripped 2 bases from V and 4 bases from J, with 15 bases between. Germline CDR1 and CDR2: SGHAT and FQDESV (reference sequence).

The rearrangement uses TRBV19 and TRBJ2-7, with no clear D. The V end lost 6 bases, the J end lost 2 bases, and 17 bases lay between the germline ends. In germline, CDR1 is LNHDA, CDR2 SQIVND (reference sequence). The CDR3 spans 15 residues. The CDR3 protein is CASRIMAQLTYEQYF. As DNA, the CDR3 is TGTGCCAGTAGGATTATGGCCCAACTAACCTACGAGCAGTACTTC.

The J gene is TRBJ2-3, the V gene TRBV5-1; tentatively, D is TRBD1 or TRBD2 (5 bases each). The germline gives CDR1 SGHRS, CDR2 YFSETQ. Trimming shortened V by 0 bases and J by 2 bases, and 13 bases separated the two germline ends. This CDR3 has 16 amino acids. In DNA form, the CDR3 reads TGCGCCAGCAGCTTGGGGTCTTCGGGGCTCACAGATACGCAGTATTTT. Translation gives CASSLGSSGLTDTQYF.

The V call is TRBV7-2, the J call TRBJ2-7; D not certain. Trimming cost V 2 bases and J 4 bases, with 3 bases left between them. Germline V gives CDR1 SGHTA, CDR2 FQGNSA. The CDR3 is made up of 11 amino acids. The CDR3 sequence is CASSLTYEQYF. In DNA, the CDR3 is TGTGCCAGCAGCTTAACTTACGAGCAGTACTTC.

The rearrangement links TRBV14 to TRBJ2-1; TRBD2 matches 11 bases. J lost 9 bases, V lost 0 bases, and 7 bases had no gene match. This CDR3 is 16 amino acids long. Germline CDR1 reads SGHDN; CDR2 reads FVKESK. The CDR3 DNA is TGTGCCAGCAGCCAAGATAGGACTAGCGGGTCGGCTGAGCAGTTCTTC. Protein sequence: CASSQDRTSGSAEQFF.

The rearrangement joins TRBV6-5 to TRBJ1-1; 8 bases match TRBD1. Per germline, CDR1 MNHEY and CDR2 SVGAGI. This CDR3 comprises 13 residues. V trimming: 6 bases; J trimming: 3 bases; junction bases outside the gene matches: 3. In DNA, the CDR3 is TGTGCCAGCAGCGGACAGGGACACACTGAAGCTTTCTTT. It yields the protein CASSGQGHTEAFF.

The chain links TRBV10-3 to TRBJ1-1; D call uncertain. The CDR3 contains 11 residues. Germline CDR1 ENHRY, CDR2 SYGVKD. V was cut by 8 bases and J by 5 bases, with 9 bases left in between. CDR3 sequence: CAISRGTEAFF. In DNA form, the CDR3 reads TGTGCCATCTCTAGAGGGACTGAAGCTTTCTTT.

The chain combines TRBV7-3 with TRBJ1-1; 7 nucleotides agree with TRBD1. This CDR3 spans 15 amino acids. V shed 5 bases, J shed 7 bases, and the junction held 13 bases outside the gene matches. Germline assignment: CDR1 SGHTA and CDR2 FQGTGA. In DNA, the CDR3 is TGTGCCAGCAGCCCTAATCCGACAGGGATGGGTGAAGCTTTCTTT. Its translation is CASSPNPTGMGEAFF.

CDR3 sequence reads: CATSEWSVSGANVLTF. The CDR3 DNA is TGTGCCACCAGTGAGTGGTCGGTCTCTGGGGCCAACGTCCTGACTTTC. The J gene is TRBJ2-6, the V gene TRBV24-1; D is ambiguous. The CDR3 has 16 residues. CDR1 KGHDR and CDR2 SFDVKD come from the germline V gene. Trimming removed 4 bases from V and 0 bases from J, with 9 bases in between.

V is TRBV19 and J is TRBJ2-3; 7 positions agree with TRBD1. The germline V gene encodes CDR1 LNHDA and CDR2 SQIVND (reference sequence). The junction had 12 bases not matched to a gene; V was cut back by 5 bases and J by 1 base. CDR3 length equals 17 residues. The CDR3 DNA follows: TGTGCCAGTAGTGATCGGCTGGACAGGATGGGCACAGATACGCAGTATTTT. Its protein product is CASSDRLDRMGTDTQYF. Based on the CDR3 plus reference TRBV19 and TRBJ2-3, the full variable domain is DGGITQSPKYLFRKEGQNVTLSCEQNLNHDAMYWYRQDPGQGLRLIYYSQIVNDFQKGDIAEGYSVSREKKESFPLTVTSAQKNPTAFYLCASSDRLDRMGTDTQYFGPGTRLTVL.

The chain uses TRBV19 and TRBJ1-2, with TRBD1 matching over 7 bases. The CDR3 has 14 residues. V dropped 6 bases and J dropped 4; count of bases not matched to a gene: 8. Germline values: CDR1 LNHDA, CDR2 SQIVND (reference sequence). The CDR3 DNA is TGTGCCAGTAGAACCGGGACAGATGTCTATGGCTACACCTTC. Residues: CASRTGTDVYGYTF.

The chain links TRBV7-9 to TRBJ2-7; 9 bases map to TRBD2. Germline V gives CDR1 SEHNR, CDR2 FQNEAQ (reference sequence). V shed 4 bases, J shed 3 bases, and the junction held 4 bases outside the gene matches. The CDR3 length is 14 residues. The DNA for the CDR3 is TGTGCCAGCAGCTCCGAGACTAGCGGCTACGAGCAGTACTTC. This encodes CASSSETSGYEQYF.